Listed below are T cell receptor beta chains from one sample, sequenced in a study of blood T cell dynamics during melanoma immunotherapy. Sequenced by immunoSEQ multiplex PCR; TCRdb stores in-frame clones only, minus some. The sample carries about 5,900 clones, approximately 83% recorded once. Sequencing was performed on blood, taken from a patient treated with checkpoint blockade. The receptors were sampled from a human donor with melanoma. CDR3s include the opening cysteine and the closing phenylalanine or tryptophan. The D gene is left open where the match is weak. Not all rows give a size; the values are once, few, many and, for expanded clones, a class.

. | TRBJ1-2 | . | TRBV7-2 | CASSPGPDYGYTF | TGTGCCAGCAGCCCCGGGCCTGACTATGGCTACACCTTC
. | TRBJ1-1 | . | TRBV11-1 | CASSQRRTSTEAFF | TGTGCCAGCAGCCAAAGGCGGACAAGCACTGAAGCTTTCTTT
few | TRBJ2-6 | . | TRBV6-6 | CASSRGGGANVLTF | TGTGCCAGTTCGAGGGGAGGTGGGGCCAACGTCCTGACTTTC
. | TRBJ2-7 | . | TRBV19 | CASRNRDEYEQYF | TGTGCCAGTAGGAACCGGGACGAGTACGAGCAGTACTTC
. | TRBJ1-3 | . | TRBV19 | CASSMQLRGANSGNTIYF | TGTGCCAGTAGTATGCAGCTGCGGGGAGCAAACTCTGGAAACACCATATATTTT
few | TRBJ1-1 | TRBD1 | TRBV27 | CASGRGIGEAFF | TGTGCTTCGGGCAGGGGGATCGGTGAAGCTTTCTTT
once | TRBJ1-4 | TRBD1 | TRBV30 | CAWSPTGQRGEKLFF | TGTGCCTGGAGTCCAACGGGACAGAGAGGTGAAAAACTGTTTTTT
once | TRBJ1-2 | . | TRBV7-8 | CASSLGAGRNYGYTF | TGTGCCAGCAGCTTAGGGGCAGGGAGGAACTATGGCTACACCTTC
. | TRBJ1-6 | TRBD1 | TRBV27 | CASRTTGGYNSPLHF | TGTGCCAGCAGAACGACAGGGGGCTATAATTCACCCCTCCACTTT
. | TRBJ2-7 | . | TRBV9 | CASSVGAGSYEQYF | TGTGCCAGCAGTGTAGGGGCAGGGTCTTACGAGCAGTACTTC
. | TRBJ2-7 | TRBD1 | TRBV6-1 | CASSTGDRAYEQYF | TGTGCCAGCAGTACCGGGGACAGGGCCTACGAGCAGTACTTC
. | TRBJ2-1 | . | TRBV19 | CASTQERTGPGYNEQFF | TGTGCCAGTACCCAGGAGAGGACCGGCCCGGGCTACAATGAGCAGTTCTTC
. | TRBJ1-1 | . | TRBV5-1 | CASSYLGAEGTEAFF | TGCGCCAGCAGCTATCTTGGGGCGGAGGGCACTGAAGCTTTCTTT
. | TRBJ2-7 | . | TRBV10-3 | CAISPQGFEQYF | TGTGCCATCAGTCCTCAGGGGTTCGAGCAGTACTTC
few | TRBJ2-7 | . | TRBV2 | CASGAYEQYF | TGTGCCAGCGGGGCCTACGAGCAGTACTTC
. | TRBJ1-6 | . | TRBV9 | CASSVVDLHDSPLHF | TGTGCCAGCAGCGTAGTAGACTTGCATGATTCACCCCTCCACTTT
few | TRBJ1-1 | . | TRBV11-2 | CASSLDPGKGEAFF | TGTGCCAGCAGTTTAGACCCGGGGAAGGGTGAAGCTTTCTTT
. | TRBJ1-4 | . | TRBV6-6 | CASRYQTTNEKLFF | TGTGCCAGCAGGTATCAAACAACTAATGAAAAACTGTTTTTT
. | TRBJ2-7 | . | TRBV28 | CASTGPPSYEQYF | TGTGCCAGCACCGGACCTCCCTCCTACGAGCAGTACTTC
. | TRBJ2-7 | . | TRBV7-3 | CASSTGPSYEQYF | TGTGCCAGCAGCACTGGGCCCAGCTACGAGCAGTACTTC
once | TRBJ1-2 | . | TRBV7-2 | CASSPRLGRQVYGYTF | TGTGCCAGCAGCCCCCGCCTGGGGCGGCAGGTTTATGGCTACACCTTC
. | TRBJ1-4 | . | TRBV5-1 | CASSLGQNANEKLFF | TGCGCCAGCAGCTTGGGACAGAACGCTAATGAAAAACTGTTTTTT
. | TRBJ1-3 | TRBD1 | TRBV5-1 | CASSSDRGGLSGNTIYF | TGCGCCAGCAGCTCCGACAGGGGGGGACTCTCTGGAAACACCATATATTTT
. | TRBJ2-7 | . | TRBV6-5 | CASGGTNFYEQYF | TGTGCCAGCGGCGGGACAAATTTCTACGAGCAGTACTTC
few | TRBJ2-7 | TRBD1 | TRBV7-6 | CASSLSETGGVQYF | TGTGCCAGCAGCTTGTCGGAGACAGGGGGAGTGCAGTACTTC
. | TRBJ1-6 | . | TRBV4-1 | CASSQAEVDAYSPLHF | TGCGCCAGCAGCCAAGCCGAGGTGGATGCGTATTCACCCCTCCACTTT
once | TRBJ1-2 | TRBD1 | TRBV5-1 | CASSGDSYYGYTF | TGCGCCAGCAGCGGGGACAGCTACTATGGCTACACCTTC
. | TRBJ1-2 | . | TRBV6-4 | CASSVEHGGGYTF | TGTGCCAGCAGTGTCGAGCACGGCGGGGGCTACACCTTC
. | TRBJ1-5 | . | TRBV19 | CASSPLSRNQPQHF | TGTGCCAGTAGTCCCCTATCCCGCAATCAGCCCCAGCATTTT
. | TRBJ2-7 | TRBD1 | TRBV29-1 | CSVGTGVWEQYF | TGCAGCGTTGGGACAGGGGTTTGGGAGCAGTACTTC
few | TRBJ1-5 | . | TRBV5-1 | CASSPGGGNQPQHF | TGCGCCAGCAGCCCGGGGGGTGGGAATCAGCCCCAGCATTTT
. | TRBJ2-7 | . | TRBV9 | CASSVVPGVEQYF | TGTGCCAGCAGCGTCGTCCCCGGAGTTGAGCAGTACTTC
. | TRBJ1-1 | TRBD1 | TRBV10-3 | CATQLGTVNTEAFF | TGTGCCACCCAACTTGGGACAGTAAACACTGAAGCTTTCTTT
. | TRBJ1-1 | . | TRBV18 | CASSPKGQGEAFF | TGTGCCAGCTCACCAAAAGGACAAGGTGAAGCTTTCTTT
once | TRBJ2-7 | TRBD1 | TRBV5-1 | CASSSLFGTGSEQYF | TGCGCCAGCAGCTCCTTGTTCGGGACAGGTTCCGAGCAGTACTTC
. | TRBJ2-7 | . | TRBV19 | CASSQGRSPYEQYF | TGTGCCAGTAGTCAGGGACGGTCCCCCTACGAGCAGTACTTC
. | TRBJ1-1 | TRBD1 | TRBV27 | CASSSDRANTEAFF | TGTGCCAGCAGTTCCGACAGGGCGAACACTGAAGCTTTCTTT
. | TRBJ1-1 | TRBD1 | TRBV5-1 | CASSLNPRQGTMNTEAFF | TGCGCCAGCAGCTTGAACCCGCGACAGGGGACCATGAACACTGAAGCTTTCTTT
. | TRBJ1-1 | . | TRBV11-2 | CASSLDITVAEAFF | TGTGCCAGCAGCTTAGATATAACGGTGGCTGAAGCTTTCTTT
. | TRBJ1-1 | . | TRBV7-6 | CASSLAGDTEAFF | TGTGCCAGCAGCTTAGCAGGGGACACTGAAGCTTTCTTT
. | TRBJ2-7 | TRBD1 | TRBV7-2 | CASSLGGQGQYEQYF | TGTGCCAGCAGCCTGGGGGGACAGGGGCAGTACGAGCAGTACTTC
. | TRBJ1-3 | . | TRBV19 | CASSIRRLPSGNTIYF | TGTGCCAGTAGTATTCGGCGCCTTCCCTCTGGAAACACCATATATTTT
. | TRBJ2-7 | . | TRBV7-9 | CASSPNGTLRGLEQYF | TGTGCCAGCAGCCCAAACGGGACTTTAAGGGGACTCGAGCAGTACTTC
. | TRBJ2-7 | TRBD2 | TRBV7-9 | CASSYPGTSDSYEQYF | TGTGCCAGCAGCTATCCCGGGACTAGCGACTCCTACGAGCAGTACTTC
. | TRBJ1-1 | TRBD1 | TRBV2 | CASSQQGISTEAFF | TGTGCCAGCAGCCAACAGGGGATAAGCACTGAAGCTTTCTTT
. | TRBJ2-7 | . | TRBV5-1 | CASWVGTSSYEQYF | TGCGCCAGCTGGGTGGGCACCAGCTCCTACGAGCAGTACTTC
. | TRBJ1-4 | . | TRBV27 | CASSPPGQRNEKLFF | TGTGCCAGCAGTCCCCCAGGACAGCGCAATGAAAAACTGTTTTTT
. | TRBJ1-2 | TRBD1 | TRBV7-8 | CASSGRDRGGGYTF | TGTGCCAGCAGCGGACGTGACAGGGGTGGTGGCTACACCTTC
. | TRBJ2-7 | . | TRBV6-5 | CASSYNTGRYEQYF | TGTGCCAGCAGTTACAATACAGGCCGCTACGAGCAGTACTTC
. | TRBJ1-5 | . | TRBV7-2 | CASSLEAGGHQPQHF | TGTGCCAGCAGCTTAGAAGCTGGGGGCCATCAGCCCCAGCATTTT
. | TRBJ1-5 | . | TRBV7-2 | CASSSTGGLGNQPQHF | TGTGCCAGCAGCTCCACCGGGGGGCTTGGCAATCAGCCCCAGCATTTT
. | TRBJ2-7 | TRBD2 | TRBV6-5 | CASRHSGSPSYEQYF | TGTGCCAGCAGACATAGCGGGAGTCCCTCCTACGAGCAGTACTTC
once | TRBJ1-1 | . | TRBV7-9 | CASSLGLQGNTEAFF | TGTGCCAGCAGCTTAGGTCTACAGGGGAACACTGAAGCTTTCTTT